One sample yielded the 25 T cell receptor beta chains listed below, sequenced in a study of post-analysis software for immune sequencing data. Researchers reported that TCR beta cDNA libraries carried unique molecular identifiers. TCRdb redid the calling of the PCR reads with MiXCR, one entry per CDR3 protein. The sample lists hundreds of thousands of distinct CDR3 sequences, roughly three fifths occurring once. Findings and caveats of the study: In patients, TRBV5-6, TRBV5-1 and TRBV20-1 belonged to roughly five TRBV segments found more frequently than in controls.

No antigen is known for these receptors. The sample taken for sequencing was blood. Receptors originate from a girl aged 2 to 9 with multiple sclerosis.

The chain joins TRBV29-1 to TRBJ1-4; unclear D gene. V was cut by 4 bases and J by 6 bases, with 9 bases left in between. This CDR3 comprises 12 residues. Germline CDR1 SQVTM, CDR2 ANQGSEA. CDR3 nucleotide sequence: TGCAGCGTTGCTCGGCCTGATGAAAAACTGTTTTTT. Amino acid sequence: CSVARPDEKLFF.

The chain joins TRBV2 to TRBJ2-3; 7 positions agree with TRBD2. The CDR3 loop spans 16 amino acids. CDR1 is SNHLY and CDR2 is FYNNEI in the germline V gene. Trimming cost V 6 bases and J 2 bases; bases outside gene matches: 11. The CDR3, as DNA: TGTGCCAGCAGGGGGATCGCGGGGGACTTCACAGATACGCAGTATTTT. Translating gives CASRGIAGDFTDTQYF.

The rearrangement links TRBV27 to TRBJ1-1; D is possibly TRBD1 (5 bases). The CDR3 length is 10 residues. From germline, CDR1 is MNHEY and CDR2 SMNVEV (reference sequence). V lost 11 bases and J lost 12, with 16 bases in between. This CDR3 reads CAARGLRTFF. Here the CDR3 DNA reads TGTGCCGCAAGGGGTCTGCGGACTTTCTTT.

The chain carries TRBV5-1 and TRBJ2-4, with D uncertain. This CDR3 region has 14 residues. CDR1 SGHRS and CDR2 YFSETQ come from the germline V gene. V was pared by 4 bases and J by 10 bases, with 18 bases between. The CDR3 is CASSHSGPPGIQYF. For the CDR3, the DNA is TGCGCCAGCAGCCATTCCGGGCCCCCCGGGATTCAGTACTTC.

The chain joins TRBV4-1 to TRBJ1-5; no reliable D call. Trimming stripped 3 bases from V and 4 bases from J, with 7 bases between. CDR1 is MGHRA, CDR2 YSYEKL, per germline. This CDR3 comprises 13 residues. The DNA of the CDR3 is TGCGCCAGCAGCCAGGACTATAATCAGCCCCAGCATTTT. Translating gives CASSQDYNQPQHF.

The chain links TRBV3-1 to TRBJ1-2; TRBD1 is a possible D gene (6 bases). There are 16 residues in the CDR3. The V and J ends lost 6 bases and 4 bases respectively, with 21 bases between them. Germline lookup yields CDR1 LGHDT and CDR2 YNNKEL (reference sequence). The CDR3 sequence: CASSPPRQGYSYGYTF. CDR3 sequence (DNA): TGTGCCAGCAGTCCCCCCCGGCAGGGGTATAGCTATGGCTACACCTTC.

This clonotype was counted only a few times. The CDR3 bases are TGTGCCAGCAGTTGGGACTTCCAGCAAGAGACCCAGTACTTC. This gives the protein CASSWDFQQETQYF. The V call is TRBV12-3 or TRBV12-4, the J call TRBJ2-5; a weak D match, TRBD2 (6 bases). V was clipped by 4 bases and J by 2 bases, with 11 bases between them. The CDR3 consists of 14 residues.

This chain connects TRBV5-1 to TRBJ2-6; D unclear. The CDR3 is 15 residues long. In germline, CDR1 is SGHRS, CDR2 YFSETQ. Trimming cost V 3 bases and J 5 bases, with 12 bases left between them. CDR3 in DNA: TGCGCCAGCAGCTCAAAAAACGAGAGGGCCAACGTCCTGACTTTC. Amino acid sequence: CASSSKNERANVLTF.

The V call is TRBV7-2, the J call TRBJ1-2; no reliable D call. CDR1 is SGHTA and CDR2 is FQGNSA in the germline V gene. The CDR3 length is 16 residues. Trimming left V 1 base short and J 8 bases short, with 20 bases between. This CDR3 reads CASSLVATGRRQGYTF. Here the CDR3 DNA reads TGTGCCAGCAGCTTAGTCGCGACTGGCCGACGGCAGGGCTACACCTTC. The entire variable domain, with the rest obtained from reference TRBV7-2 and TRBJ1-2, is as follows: GAGVSQSPSNKVTEKGKDVELRCDPISGHTALYWYRQSLGQGLEFLIYFQGNSAPDKSGLPSDRFSAERTGGSVSTLTIQRTQQEDSAVYLCASSLVATGRRQGYTFGSGTRLTVV.

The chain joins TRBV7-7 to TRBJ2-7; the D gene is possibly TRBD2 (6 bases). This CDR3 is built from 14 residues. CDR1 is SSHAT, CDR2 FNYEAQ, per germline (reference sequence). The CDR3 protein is CAGSLGDSSYEQYF. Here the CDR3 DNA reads TGTGCTGGCAGCTTGGGGGACTCCTCCTACGAGCAGTACTTC.

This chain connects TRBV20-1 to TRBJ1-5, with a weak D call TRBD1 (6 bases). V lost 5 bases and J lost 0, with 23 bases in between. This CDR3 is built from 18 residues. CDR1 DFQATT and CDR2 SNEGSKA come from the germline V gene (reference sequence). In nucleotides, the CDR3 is TGCAGTGCTCTTCGGCAGGGGCCCAGGCCTTATAGCAATCAGCCCCAGCATTTT. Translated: CSALRQGPRPYSNQPQHF.

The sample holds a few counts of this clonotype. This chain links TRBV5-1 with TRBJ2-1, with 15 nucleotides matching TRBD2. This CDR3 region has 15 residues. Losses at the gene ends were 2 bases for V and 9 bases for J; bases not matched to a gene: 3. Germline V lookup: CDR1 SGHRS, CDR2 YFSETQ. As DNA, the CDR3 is TGCGCCAGCAGCTTACGGACTAGCGGGGGGGTTGAGCAGTTCTTC. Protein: CASSLRTSGGVEQFF. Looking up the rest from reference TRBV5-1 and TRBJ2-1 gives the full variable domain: KAGVTQTPRYLIKTRGQQVTLSCSPISGHRSVSWYQQTPGQGLQFLFEYFSETQRNKGNFPGRFSGRQFSNSRSEMNVSTLELGDSALYLCASSLRTSGGVEQFFGPGTRLTVL.

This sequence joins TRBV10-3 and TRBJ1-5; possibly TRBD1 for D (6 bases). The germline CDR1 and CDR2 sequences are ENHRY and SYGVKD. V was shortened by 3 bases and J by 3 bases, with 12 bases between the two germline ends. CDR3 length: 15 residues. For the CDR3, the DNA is TGTGCCATCAGTGACCCCGACAGGCCCAATCAGCCCCAGCATTTT. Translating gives CAISDPDRPNQPQHF.

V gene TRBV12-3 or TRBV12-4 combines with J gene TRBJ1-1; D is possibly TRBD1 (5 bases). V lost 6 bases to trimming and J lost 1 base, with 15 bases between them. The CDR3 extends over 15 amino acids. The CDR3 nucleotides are TGTGCCAGCAGCACCGCAGGGAACCGGAACACTGAAGCTTTCTTT. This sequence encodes CASSTAGNRNTEAFF.

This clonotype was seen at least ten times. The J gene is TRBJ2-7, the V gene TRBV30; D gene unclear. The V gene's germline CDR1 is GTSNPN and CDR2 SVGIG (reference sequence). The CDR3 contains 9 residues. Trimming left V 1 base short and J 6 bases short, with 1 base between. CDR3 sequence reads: CAWSGEQYF. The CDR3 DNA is TGTGCCTGGAGTGGCGAGCAGTACTTC.

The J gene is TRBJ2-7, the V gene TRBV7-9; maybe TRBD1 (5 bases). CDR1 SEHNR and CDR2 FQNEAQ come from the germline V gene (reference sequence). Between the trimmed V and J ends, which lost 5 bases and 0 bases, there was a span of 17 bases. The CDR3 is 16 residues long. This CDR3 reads CASSLILPTASYEQYF. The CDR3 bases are TGTGCCAGCAGCCTCATCCTCCCGACAGCCTCCTACGAGCAGTACTTC.

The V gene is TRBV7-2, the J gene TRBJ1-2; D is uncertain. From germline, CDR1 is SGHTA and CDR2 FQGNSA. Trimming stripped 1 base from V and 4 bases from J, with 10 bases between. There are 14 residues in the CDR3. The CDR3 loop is CASSLGRVAYGYTF. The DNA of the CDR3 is TGTGCCAGCAGCTTAGGGCGGGTTGCCTATGGCTACACCTTC.

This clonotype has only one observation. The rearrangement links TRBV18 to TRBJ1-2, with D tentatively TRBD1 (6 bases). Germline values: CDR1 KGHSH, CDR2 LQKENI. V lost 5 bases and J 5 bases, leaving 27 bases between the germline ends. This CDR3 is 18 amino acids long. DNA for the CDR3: TGTGCCAGCTCATCTCGCCTGCTAGACAGGACCTCAACTTATGGCTACACCTTC. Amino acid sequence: CASSSRLLDRTSTYGYTF.

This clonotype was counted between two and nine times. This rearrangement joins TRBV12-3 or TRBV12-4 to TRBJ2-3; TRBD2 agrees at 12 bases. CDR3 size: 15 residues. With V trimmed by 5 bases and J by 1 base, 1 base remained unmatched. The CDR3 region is CASSRTSGGTDTQYF. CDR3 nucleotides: TGTGCCAGCAGTCGGACTAGCGGGGGCACAGATACGCAGTATTTT.

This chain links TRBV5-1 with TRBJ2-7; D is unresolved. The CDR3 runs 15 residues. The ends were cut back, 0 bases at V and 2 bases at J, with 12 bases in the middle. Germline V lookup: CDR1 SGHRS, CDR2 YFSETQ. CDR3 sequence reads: CASSLAASNPYEQYF. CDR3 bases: TGCGCCAGCAGCTTGGCAGCGAGTAACCCCTACGAGCAGTACTTC.

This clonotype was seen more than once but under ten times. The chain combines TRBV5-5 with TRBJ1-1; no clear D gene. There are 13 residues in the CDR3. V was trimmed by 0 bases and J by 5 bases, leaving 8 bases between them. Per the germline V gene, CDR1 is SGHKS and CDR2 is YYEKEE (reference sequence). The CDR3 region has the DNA TGTGCCAGCAGCTTGGATCACGTTACTGAAGCTTTCTTT. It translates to CASSLDHVTEAFF.

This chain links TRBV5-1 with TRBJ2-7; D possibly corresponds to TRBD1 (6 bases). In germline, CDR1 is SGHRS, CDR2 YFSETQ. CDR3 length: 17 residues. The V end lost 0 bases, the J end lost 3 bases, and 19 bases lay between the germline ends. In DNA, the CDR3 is TGCGCCAGCAGCTTGGCCCCGGCGTCAGGGGAATTCTACGAGCAGTACTTC. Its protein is CASSLAPASGEFYEQYF. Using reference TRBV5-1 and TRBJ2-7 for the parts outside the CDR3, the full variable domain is KAGVTQTPRYLIKTRGQQVTLSCSPISGHRSVSWYQQTPGQGLQFLFEYFSETQRNKGNFPGRFSGRQFSNSRSEMNVSTLELGDSALYLCASSLAPASGEFYEQYFGPGTRLTVT.

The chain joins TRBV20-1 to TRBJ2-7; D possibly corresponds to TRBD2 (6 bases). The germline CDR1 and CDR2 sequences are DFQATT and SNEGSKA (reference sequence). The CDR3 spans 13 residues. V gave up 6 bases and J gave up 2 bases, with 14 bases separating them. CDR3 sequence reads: CSADRGNPYEQYF. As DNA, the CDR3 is TGCAGTGCCGACCGGGGGAACCCCTACGAGCAGTACTTC.

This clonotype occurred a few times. The CDR3 DNA follows: TGCGCCAGCAGCACAGGGACAGGGATGGGGACGTTCTTC. Translation gives CASSTGTGMGTFF. The rearrangement uses TRBV5-1 and TRBJ2-1; 9 bases agree with TRBD1. CDR3 length: 13 amino acids. The trim removed 4 bases at V and 15 bases at J, leaving 11 bases unmatched. Per germline, CDR1 SGHRS and CDR2 YFSETQ. The full variable domain, completed using reference TRBV5-1 and TRBJ2-1, is KAGVTQTPRYLIKTRGQQVTLSCSPISGHRSVSWYQQTPGQGLQFLFEYFSETQRNKGNFPGRFSGRQFSNSRSEMNVSTLELGDSALYLCASSTGTGMGTFFGPGTRLTVL.

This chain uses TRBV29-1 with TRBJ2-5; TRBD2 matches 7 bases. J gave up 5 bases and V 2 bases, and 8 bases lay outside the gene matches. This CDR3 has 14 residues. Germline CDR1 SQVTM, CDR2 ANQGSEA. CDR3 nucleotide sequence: TGCAGCGTTGAAAAGGCGGGAGTGCGGGAGACCCAGTACTTC. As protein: CSVEKAGVRETQYF.